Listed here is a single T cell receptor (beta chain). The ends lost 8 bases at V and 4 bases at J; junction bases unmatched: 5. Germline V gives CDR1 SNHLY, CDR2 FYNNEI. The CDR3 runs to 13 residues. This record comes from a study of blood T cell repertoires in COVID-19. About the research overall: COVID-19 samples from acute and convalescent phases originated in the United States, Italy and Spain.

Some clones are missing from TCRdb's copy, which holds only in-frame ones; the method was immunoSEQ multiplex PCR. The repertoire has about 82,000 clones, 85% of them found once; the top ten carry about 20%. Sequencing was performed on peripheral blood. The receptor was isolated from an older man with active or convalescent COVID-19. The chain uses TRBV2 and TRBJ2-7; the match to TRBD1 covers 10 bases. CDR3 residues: CASARDRGYEQYV. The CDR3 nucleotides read TGTGCCAGCGCCCGGGACAGGGGTTACGAGCAGTACGTC.